The clone carrying this T cell receptor (beta chain) is large. Method: immunoSEQ multiplex PCR; TCRdb's copy keeps in-frame clones and lacks some. The sample records 2,000 to 2,500 clones, about two thirds being singletons. These data are taken from a study of tumour-infiltrating T cells in Burkitt lymphoma. The sample comprised tumor tissue. This receptor was obtained from a human donor with diffuse large B-cell lymphoma.

CDR3 coding DNA: TGTGCCAGTAGTATAAGCGGGACAGGGATCTCTGAAGCTTTCTTT. Translating it yields CASSISGTGISEAFF. The V and J genes are TRBV19 and TRBJ1-1, with 9 bases that match TRBD1. V shed 2 bases and J 6 bases; nucleotides not matched to a gene: 7. Germline loops: CDR1 LNHDA, CDR2 SQIVND (reference sequence). CDR3 length: 15 residues. The full variable domain, its missing parts supplied by reference TRBV19 and TRBJ1-1, is DGGITQSPKYLFRKEGQNVTLSCEQNLNHDAMYWYRQDPGQGLRLIYYSQIVNDFQKGDIAEGYSVSREKKESFPLTVTSAQKNPTAFYLCASSISGTGISEAFFGQGTRLTVV.